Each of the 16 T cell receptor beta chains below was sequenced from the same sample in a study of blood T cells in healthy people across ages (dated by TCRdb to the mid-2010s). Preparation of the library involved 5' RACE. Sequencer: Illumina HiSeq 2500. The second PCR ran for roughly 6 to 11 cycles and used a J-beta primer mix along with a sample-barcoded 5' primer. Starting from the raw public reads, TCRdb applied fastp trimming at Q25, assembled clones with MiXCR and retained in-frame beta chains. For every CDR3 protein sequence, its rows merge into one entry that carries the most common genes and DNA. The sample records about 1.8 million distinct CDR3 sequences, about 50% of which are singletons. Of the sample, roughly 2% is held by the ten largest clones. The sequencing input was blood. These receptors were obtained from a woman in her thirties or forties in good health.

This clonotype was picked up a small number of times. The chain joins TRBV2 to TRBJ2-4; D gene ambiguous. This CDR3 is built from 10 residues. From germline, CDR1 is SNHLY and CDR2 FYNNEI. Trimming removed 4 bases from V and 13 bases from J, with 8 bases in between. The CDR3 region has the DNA TGTGCCAGCAGTGCGACACAGCAGTACTTC. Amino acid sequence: CASSATQQYF.

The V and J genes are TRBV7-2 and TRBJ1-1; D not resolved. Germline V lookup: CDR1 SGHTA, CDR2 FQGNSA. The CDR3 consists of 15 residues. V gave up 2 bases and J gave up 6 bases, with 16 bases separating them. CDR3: CASSLTALGSSEAFF. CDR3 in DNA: TGTGCCAGCAGCTTAACCGCGTTAGGGAGTTCTGAAGCTTTCTTT.

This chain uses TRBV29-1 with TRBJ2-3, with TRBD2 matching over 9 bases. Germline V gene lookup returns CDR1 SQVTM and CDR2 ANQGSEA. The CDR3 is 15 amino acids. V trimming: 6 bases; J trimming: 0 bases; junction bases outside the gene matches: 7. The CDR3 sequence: CSVSGLAGSTDTQYF. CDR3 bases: TGCAGCGTGAGTGGGCTAGCGGGGAGCACAGATACGCAGTATTTT.

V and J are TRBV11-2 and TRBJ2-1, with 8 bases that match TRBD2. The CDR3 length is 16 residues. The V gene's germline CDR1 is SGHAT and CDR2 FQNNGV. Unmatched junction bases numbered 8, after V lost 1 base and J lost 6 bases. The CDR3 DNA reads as TGTGCCAGCAGCTTAGTCCCCGGGGGGGGTCGCAATGAGCAGTTCTTC. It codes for CASSLVPGGGRNEQFF. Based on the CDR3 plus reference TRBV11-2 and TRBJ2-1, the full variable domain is EAGVAQSPRYKIIEKRQSVAFWCNPISGHATLYWYQQILGQGPKLLIQFQNNGVVDDSQLPKDRFSAERLKGVDSTLKIQPAKLEDSAVYLCASSLVPGGGRNEQFFGPGTRLTVL.

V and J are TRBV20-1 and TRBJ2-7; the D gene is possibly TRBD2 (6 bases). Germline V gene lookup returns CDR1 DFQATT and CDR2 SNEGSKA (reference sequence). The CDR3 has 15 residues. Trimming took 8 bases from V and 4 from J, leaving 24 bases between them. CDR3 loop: CSSKGGSKGNYEQYF. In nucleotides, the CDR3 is TGCAGTTCAAAGGGAGGCTCTAAGGGAAATTACGAGCAGTACTTC.

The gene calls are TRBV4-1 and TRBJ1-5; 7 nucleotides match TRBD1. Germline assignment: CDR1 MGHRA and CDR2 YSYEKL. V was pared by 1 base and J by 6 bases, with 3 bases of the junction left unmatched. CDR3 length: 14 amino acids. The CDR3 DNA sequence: TGCGCCAGCAGCCAAGCGGCAGGGGGTCAGCCCCAGCATTTT. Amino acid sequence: CASSQAAGGQPQHF.

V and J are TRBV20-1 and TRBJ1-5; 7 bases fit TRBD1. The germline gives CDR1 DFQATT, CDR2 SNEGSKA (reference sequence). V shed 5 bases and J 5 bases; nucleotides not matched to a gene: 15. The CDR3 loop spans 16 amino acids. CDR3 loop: CSALPSTGKMDQPQHF. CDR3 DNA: TGCAGTGCTTTACCATCGACAGGGAAAATGGATCAGCCCCAGCATTTT.

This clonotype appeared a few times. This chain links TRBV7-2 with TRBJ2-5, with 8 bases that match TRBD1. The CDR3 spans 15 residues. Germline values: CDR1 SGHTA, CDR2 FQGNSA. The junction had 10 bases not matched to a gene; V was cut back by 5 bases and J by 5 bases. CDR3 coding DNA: TGTGCCAGCAGCACCGGACAGGGTCGATCGGAGACCCAGTACTTC. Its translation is CASSTGQGRSETQYF.

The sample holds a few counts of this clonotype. The CDR3 DNA sequence: TGTGCCAGCAGTCCACAGGGGTCAGGGTACGAGCAGTACTTC. It is translated as CASSPQGSGYEQYF. This sequence joins TRBV28 and TRBJ2-7; 7 nucleotides match TRBD1. Germline V gene data show CDR1 as MDHEN and CDR2 as SYDVKM. Trimming cost V 5 bases and J 4 bases; bases outside gene matches: 8. The CDR3 is 14 amino acids. Drawing the rest from reference TRBV28 and TRBJ2-7, the complete variable domain is DVKVTQSSRYLVKRTGEKVFLECVQDMDHENMFWYRQDPGLGLRLIYFSYDVKMKEKGDIPEGYSVSREKKERFSLILESASTNQTSMYLCASSPQGSGYEQYFGPGTRLTVT.

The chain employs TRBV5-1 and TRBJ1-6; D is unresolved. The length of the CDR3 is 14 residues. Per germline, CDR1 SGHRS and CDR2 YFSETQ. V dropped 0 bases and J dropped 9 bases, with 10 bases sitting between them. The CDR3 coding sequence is TGCGCCAGCAGCTTGGTGGACGAGACTTCACCCCTCCACTTT. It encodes CASSLVDETSPLHF.

CDR3 bases: TGTGCCAGCAGCACTAAGTACGGCACAGCCCTTCAAGAGACCCAGTACTTC. This translates into CASSTKYGTALQETQYF. The rearrangement uses TRBV11-2 and TRBJ2-5; the D is unclear. Germline lookup yields CDR1 SGHAT and CDR2 FQNNGV. V gave up 5 bases and J gave up 2 bases, with 21 bases separating them. The CDR3 totals 17 residues.

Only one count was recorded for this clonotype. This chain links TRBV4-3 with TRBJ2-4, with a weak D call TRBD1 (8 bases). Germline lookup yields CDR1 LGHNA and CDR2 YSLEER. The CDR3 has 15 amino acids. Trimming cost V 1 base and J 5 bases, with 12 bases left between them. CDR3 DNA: TGCGCCAGCAGCCAAGTACAGGGGGGGGAAAACATTCAGTACTTC. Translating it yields CASSQVQGGENIQYF.

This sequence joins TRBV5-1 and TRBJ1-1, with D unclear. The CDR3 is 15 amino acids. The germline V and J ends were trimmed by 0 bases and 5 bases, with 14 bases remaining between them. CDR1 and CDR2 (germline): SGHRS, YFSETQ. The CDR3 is CASSLARRSGTEAFF. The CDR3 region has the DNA TGCGCCAGCAGCTTGGCCAGGCGAAGCGGTACTGAAGCTTTCTTT.

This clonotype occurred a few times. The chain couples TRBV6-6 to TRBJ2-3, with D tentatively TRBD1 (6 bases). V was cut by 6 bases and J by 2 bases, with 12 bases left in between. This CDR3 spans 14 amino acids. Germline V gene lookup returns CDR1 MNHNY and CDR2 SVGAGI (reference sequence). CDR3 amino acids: CASSWTAVTDTQYF. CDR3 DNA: TGTGCCAGCAGCTGGACAGCGGTCACAGATACGCAGTATTTT.

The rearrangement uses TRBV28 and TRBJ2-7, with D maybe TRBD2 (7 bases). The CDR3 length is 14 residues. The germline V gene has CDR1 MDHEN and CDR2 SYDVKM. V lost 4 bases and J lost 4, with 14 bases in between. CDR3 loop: CASSSGGQTYEQYF. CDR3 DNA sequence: TGTGCCAGCAGTTCGGGGGGCCAAACGTACGAGCAGTACTTC.

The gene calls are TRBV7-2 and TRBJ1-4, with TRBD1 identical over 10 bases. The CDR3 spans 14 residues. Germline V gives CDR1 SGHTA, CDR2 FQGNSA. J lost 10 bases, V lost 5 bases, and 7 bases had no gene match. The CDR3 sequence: CASSRNDRGRKLFF. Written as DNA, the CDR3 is TGTGCCAGCAGCCGAAACGACAGGGGGCGAAAACTGTTTTTT.